This TCR beta chain was documented in a study of response to subunit inactivated influenza vaccine. Study observations and caveats: Authors suggested each seasonal flu vaccination may recruit only limited numbers of new T cells.

This clonotype was seen only a few times. Its antigen is undetermined. One entry per CDR3 protein, called by TCRdb with MiXCR from the RT-PCR reads. The sample contains about 650,000 distinct CDR3 sequences, 15% to 19% of which appear only once. This CDR3 contains 14 residues. With 2 bases removed from V and 3 bases from J, the gap between germline ends came to 8 bases. The chain carries TRBV12-3 or TRBV12-4 and TRBJ2-1; D is possibly TRBD2 (5 bases). This material consisted of PBMCs from blood, taken 11 to 12 days after vaccination. The origin of this receptor is a man in his forties or fifties who received an inactivated influenza vaccine. The CDR3 reads CASSLRGYYNEQFF. CDR3 sequence (DNA): TGTGCCAGCAGTTTAAGAGGGTACTACAATGAGCAGTTCTTC.